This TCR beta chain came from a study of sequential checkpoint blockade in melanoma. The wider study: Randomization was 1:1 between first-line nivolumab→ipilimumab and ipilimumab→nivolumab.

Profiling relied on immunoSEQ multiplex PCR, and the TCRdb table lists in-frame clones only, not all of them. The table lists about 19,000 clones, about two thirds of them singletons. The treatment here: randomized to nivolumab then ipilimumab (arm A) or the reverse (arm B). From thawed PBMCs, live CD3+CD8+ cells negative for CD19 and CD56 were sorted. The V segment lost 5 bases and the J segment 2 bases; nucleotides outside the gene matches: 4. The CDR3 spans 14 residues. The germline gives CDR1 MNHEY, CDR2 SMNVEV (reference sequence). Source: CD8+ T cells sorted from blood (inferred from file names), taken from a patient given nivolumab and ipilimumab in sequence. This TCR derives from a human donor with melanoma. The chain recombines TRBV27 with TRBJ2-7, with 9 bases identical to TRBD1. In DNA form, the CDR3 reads TGTGCCAGCAGTCCCGGGACAGGGCCCTACGAGCAGTACTTC. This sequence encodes CASSPGTGPYEQYF.